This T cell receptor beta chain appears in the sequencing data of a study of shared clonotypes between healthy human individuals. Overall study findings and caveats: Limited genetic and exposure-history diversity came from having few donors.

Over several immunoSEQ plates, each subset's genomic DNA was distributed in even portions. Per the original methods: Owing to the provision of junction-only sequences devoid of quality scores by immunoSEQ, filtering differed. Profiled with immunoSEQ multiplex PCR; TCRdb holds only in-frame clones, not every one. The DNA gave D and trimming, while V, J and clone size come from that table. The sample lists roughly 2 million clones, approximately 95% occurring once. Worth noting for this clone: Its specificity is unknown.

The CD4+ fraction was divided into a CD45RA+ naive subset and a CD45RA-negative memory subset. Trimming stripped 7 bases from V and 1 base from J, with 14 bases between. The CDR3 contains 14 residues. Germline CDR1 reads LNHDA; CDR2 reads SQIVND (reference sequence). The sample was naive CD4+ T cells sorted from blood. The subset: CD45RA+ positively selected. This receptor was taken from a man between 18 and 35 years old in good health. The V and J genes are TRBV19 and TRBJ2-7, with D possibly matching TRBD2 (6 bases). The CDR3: CASKDEAGSYEQYF. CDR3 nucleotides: TGTGCCAGTAAGGACGAGGCGGGATCCTACGAGCAGTACTTC.